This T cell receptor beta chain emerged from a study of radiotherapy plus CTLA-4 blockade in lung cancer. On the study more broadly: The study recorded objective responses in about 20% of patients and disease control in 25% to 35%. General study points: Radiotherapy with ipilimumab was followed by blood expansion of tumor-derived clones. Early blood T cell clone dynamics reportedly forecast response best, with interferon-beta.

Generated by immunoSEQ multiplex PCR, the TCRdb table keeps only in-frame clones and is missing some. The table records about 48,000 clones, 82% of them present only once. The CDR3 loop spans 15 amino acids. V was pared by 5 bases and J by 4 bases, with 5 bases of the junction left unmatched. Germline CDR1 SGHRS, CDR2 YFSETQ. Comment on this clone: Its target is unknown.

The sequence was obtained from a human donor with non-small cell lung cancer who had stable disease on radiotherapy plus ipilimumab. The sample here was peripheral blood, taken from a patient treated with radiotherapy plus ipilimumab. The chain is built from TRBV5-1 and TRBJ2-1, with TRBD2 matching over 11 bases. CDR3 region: CASRPGLAEYNEQFF. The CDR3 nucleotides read TGCGCCAGCAGACCGGGACTAGCGGAGTACAATGAGCAGTTCTTC.